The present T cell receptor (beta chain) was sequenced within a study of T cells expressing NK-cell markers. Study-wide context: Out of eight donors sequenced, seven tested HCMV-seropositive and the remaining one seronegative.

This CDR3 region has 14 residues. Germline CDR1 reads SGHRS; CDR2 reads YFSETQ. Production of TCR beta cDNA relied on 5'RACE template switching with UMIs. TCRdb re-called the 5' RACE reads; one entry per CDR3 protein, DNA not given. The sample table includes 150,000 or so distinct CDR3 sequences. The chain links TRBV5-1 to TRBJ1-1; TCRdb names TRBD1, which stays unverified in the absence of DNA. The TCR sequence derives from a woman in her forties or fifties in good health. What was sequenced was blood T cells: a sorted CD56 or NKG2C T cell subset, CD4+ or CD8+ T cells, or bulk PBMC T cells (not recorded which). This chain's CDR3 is CAITTGTGGTEAFF. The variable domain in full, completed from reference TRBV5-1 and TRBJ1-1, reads KAGVTQTPRYLIKTRGQQVTLSCSPISGHRSVSWYQQTPGQGLQFLFEYFSETQRNKGNFPGRFSGRQFSNSRSEMNVSTLELGDSALYLCAITTGTGGTEAFFGQGTRLTVV.